The next 5 T cell receptor beta chains were all read from a single sample in a study of beta chain features in type 1 diabetes. These receptors have no identified antigens. Every isolated RNA sample was fully reverse transcribed, so sequencing captured expressed TCRB transcripts. Method: immunoSEQ multiplex PCR; TCRdb's copy keeps in-frame clones and lacks some. The sample includes a few hundred thousand clones, roughly 13% seen only once; the top ten take nearly 0.015%. Study conclusions and caveats: All four CD4+ subsets from Type 1 diabetes patients carried moderately but significantly shorter TCRB CDR3s.

Material for sequencing was naive CD4+ T cells from blood. The receptors originated from a woman aged 18-29 years with type 1 diabetes.

V usage is TRBV30 and J usage is TRBJ2-2; 13 positions match TRBD2. V gave up 5 bases and J gave up 7 bases; unmatched junction bases: 7. Germline V CDR1 and CDR2: GTSNPN, SVGIG (reference sequence). The CDR3 loop spans 15 amino acids. CDR3 region: CAWSAGLAGFGELFF. The CDR3 nucleotides read TGTGCCTGGTCTGCGGGACTAGCGGGATTCGGGGAGCTGTTTTTT.

The genes are TRBV18 and TRBJ1-2; D unclear. This CDR3 comprises 13 residues. Looked up from germline, CDR1 is KGHSH and CDR2 is LQKENI. Between the trimmed V and J ends, which lost 9 bases and 1 base, there was a span of 12 bases. CDR3 DNA sequence: TGTGCCAGTTCCCCGGGTTATAACTATGGCTACACCTTC. Amino acids: CASSPGYNYGYTF.

This clone was detected only a few times. The genes are TRBV7-9 and TRBJ2-7; D not resolved. Germline CDR1 and CDR2: SEHNR and FQNEAQ (reference sequence). Trimming shortened V by 4 bases and J by 2 bases, and 6 bases separated the two germline ends. The CDR3 totals 12 residues. Here the CDR3 reads CASSSIPYEQYF. CDR3 bases: TGTGCCAGCAGCTCCATCCCCTACGAGCAGTACTTC.

CDR3 region: CASSFQGYGYEQYF. The CDR3 bases are TGCGCCAGCAGCTTTCAGGGATACGGCTACGAGCAGTACTTC. The V and J genes are TRBV5-1 and TRBJ2-7; possibly TRBD1 for D (5 bases). The CDR3 spans 14 residues. V lost 2 bases to trimming and J lost 3 bases, with 12 bases between them. Germline V gives CDR1 SGHRS, CDR2 YFSETQ.

The chain uses TRBV7-2 and TRBJ2-5, with D perhaps TRBD2 (6 bases). The CDR3 consists of 16 residues. Germline values: CDR1 SGHTA, CDR2 FQGNSA. V was pared by 4 bases and J by 5 bases, with 20 bases between. The CDR3, as DNA: TGTGCCAGCAGCTCCCCCCAGTGGAGGGGAGGTGAGACCCAGTACTTC. Translation gives CASSSPQWRGGETQYF.